The 29 T cell receptor beta chains presented below share a single source sample, sequenced in a study of cytomegalovirus exposure and HLA in healthy donors. A multiplex PCR was run with 60 Vbeta primers and 13 Jbeta primers. Measured with immunoSEQ multiplex PCR; TCRdb has only the in-frame clones, and not every one. The sample's table shows some 130,000 clones. The sequencing sample was made of PBMCs. These receptors all come from a woman in her thirties or forties in good health and CMV-seropositive.

The chain employs TRBV5-4 and TRBJ1-2; D remains ambiguous. The CDR3 has 15 amino acids. In germline, CDR1 is SGHNT, CDR2 YYREEE (reference sequence). Between the trimmed V and J ends, which lost 0 bases and 0 bases, there was a span of 9 bases. The CDR3 is CASSLDSGSNYGYTF. CDR3 nucleotide sequence: TGTGCCAGCAGCTTGGATTCGGGATCTAACTATGGCTACACCTTC.

The chain recombines TRBV19 with TRBJ1-1; no firm D call. V was trimmed by 3 bases and J by 0 bases, leaving 5 bases between them. Germline V gene lookup returns CDR1 LNHDA and CDR2 SQIVND (reference sequence). The CDR3 length is 13 residues. The CDR3 loop reads CASSIRVNTEAFF. CDR3 nucleotide sequence: TGTGCCAGTAGTATCCGAGTGAACACTGAAGCTTTCTTT.

The V call is TRBV30, the J call TRBJ2-1; 11 bases line up with TRBD2. The CDR3 length is 16 residues. V was clipped by 5 bases and J by 4 bases; unmatched bases: 10. Germline CDR1 and CDR2: GTSNPN and SVGIG (reference sequence). The CDR3, as DNA: TGTGCCTGGGTTCCCAAGGGGACTAGCGGTTACAATGAGCAGTTCTTC. This gives the protein CAWVPKGTSGYNEQFF.

The rearrangement joins TRBV11-2 to TRBJ2-5; D is ambiguous. The DNA end favors TRBJ2-7, so the J call may be wrong. The CDR3 runs to 10 residues. CDR1 SGHAT and CDR2 FQNNGV come from the germline V gene. The CDR3 DNA reads as TGTGCCAGCAGCTCTTACGAGCAGTACTTC. Residues: CASSSYEQYF.

The chain's CDR3 is CASRKTTGLAGINTGELFF. The DNA of the CDR3 is TGTGCCAGTAGAAAAACCACAGGACTAGCGGGGATAAACACCGGGGAGCTGTTTTTT. The V and J genes are TRBV19 and TRBJ2-2, with 12 nucleotides matching TRBD2. The CDR3 is 19 residues long. Germline-derived CDR1 and CDR2 are LNHDA and SQIVND (reference sequence). J lost 2 bases, V lost 6 bases, and 13 bases had no gene match. The full variable domain, with the rest looked up from reference TRBV19 and TRBJ2-2, is DGGITQSPKYLFRKEGQNVTLSCEQNLNHDAMYWYRQDPGQGLRLIYYSQIVNDFQKGDIAEGYSVSREKKESFPLTVTSAQKNPTAFYLCASRKTTGLAGINTGELFFGEGSRLTVL.

The chain is built from TRBV7-3 and TRBJ2-7; 9 bases line up with TRBD2. The trim removed 3 bases at V and 7 bases at J, leaving 7 bases unmatched. The CDR3 is made up of 14 amino acids. CDR1 SGHTA and CDR2 FQGTGA come from the germline V gene. The CDR3 DNA sequence: TGTGCCAGCAGCTTTAGCGGGAGCTCGGGGGAGCAGTACTTC. Translated: CASSFSGSSGEQYF.

V is TRBV29-1 and J is TRBJ2-2, with TRBD1 identical over 10 bases. The CDR3 is made up of 15 amino acids. The V and J ends lost 8 bases and 6 bases, in that order; junction bases with no gene match: 12. Looked up from germline, CDR1 is SQVTM and CDR2 is ANQGSEA. The CDR3 region has the DNA TGCAGCCTCGGACAGGGGGTGATAAGCGCCGGGGAGCTGTTTTTT. Translated, it gives CSLGQGVISAGELFF.

This sequence joins TRBV14 and TRBJ2-5; TRBD1 matches at 7 bases. The CDR3 spans 13 residues. With V trimmed by 2 bases and J by 5 bases, 2 bases remained unmatched. The germline V gene has CDR1 SGHDN and CDR2 FVKESK. The CDR3 DNA reads as TGTGCCAGCAGCCAAAACAGGGGTGAGACCCAGTACTTC. Its translation: CASSQNRGETQYF.

V usage is TRBV5-1 and J usage is TRBJ2-7, with D uncertain. Trimming stripped 1 base from V and 0 bases from J, with 5 bases between. In germline, CDR1 is SGHRS, CDR2 YFSETQ. The CDR3 has 13 residues. CDR3: CASSLTDSYEQYF. The CDR3 nucleotides are TGCGCCAGCAGCTTGACAGACTCCTACGAGCAGTACTTC.

The J gene is TRBJ2-7, the V gene TRBV10-3; 9 bases fit TRBD2. After removal of 3 bases from V and 3 bases from J, the junction contained 12 bases not matched to a gene. The CDR3 length is 17 residues. Germline CDR1 reads ENHRY; CDR2 reads SYGVKD. CDR3 DNA: TGTGCCATCAGTGAAGGAGTAGCGGGAGTCGACAACTACGAGCAGTACTTC. It specifies CAISEGVAGVDNYEQYF.

The CDR3 DNA sequence: TGCAGCGTTGAACGGGAAATATATAGCAATCAGCCCCAGCATTTT. Residues: CSVEREIYSNQPQHF. V gene TRBV29-1 combines with J gene TRBJ1-5, with D uncertain. The CDR3 loop spans 15 amino acids. The V end was cut by 2 bases, the J end by 0 bases, with 11 bases between. CDR1 is SQVTM, CDR2 ANQGSEA, per germline.

The V gene is TRBV29-1, the J gene TRBJ2-4, with 14 bases identical to TRBD2. This CDR3 is 17 amino acids long. J lost 0 bases, V lost 3 bases, and 4 bases had no gene match. Germline V CDR1 and CDR2: SQVTM, ANQGSEA. Written as DNA, the CDR3 is TGCAGCGTTGAGGGACTAGCGGGGGCTCTAGCCAAAAACATTCAGTACTTC. Amino acid sequence: CSVEGLAGALAKNIQYF.

The rearrangement joins TRBV29-1 to TRBJ1-1; D is ambiguous. In germline, CDR1 is SQVTM, CDR2 ANQGSEA. CDR3 length: 12 amino acids. Trimming took off 6 bases at V and 0 bases at J, with 8 bases between the two ends. CDR3 nucleotide sequence: TGCAGCGTGTCGGGGTTGAACACTGAAGCTTTCTTT. This codes for CSVSGLNTEAFF. The full variable domain, in which reference TRBV29-1 and TRBJ1-1 provide the parts outside the CDR3, is SAVISQKPSRDICQRGTSLTIQCQVDSQVTMMFWYRQQPGQSLTLIATANQGSEATYESGFVIDKFPISRPNLTFSTLTVSNMSPEDSSIYLCSVSGLNTEAFFGQGTRLTVV.

V usage is TRBV5-4 and J usage is TRBJ1-2; no definite D call. Per germline, CDR1 SGHNT and CDR2 YYREEE (reference sequence). The CDR3 consists of 14 residues. V was pared by 3 bases and J by 8 bases, with 17 bases between. The CDR3 DNA follows: TGTGCCAGCAGCTCCGCGGGTCGGGGAGGAGGCTACACCTTC. It codes for CASSSAGRGGGYTF.

The rearrangement links TRBV5-1 to TRBJ1-2; D is undetermined. The length of the CDR3 is 12 residues. Germline lookup yields CDR1 SGHRS and CDR2 YFSETQ. V gave up 2 bases and J gave up 6 bases, with 8 bases separating them. The DNA of the CDR3 is TGCGCCAGCAGCTTATCCGGTAATGGCTACACCTTC. It codes for CASSLSGNGYTF.

This chain joins TRBV6-1 and TRBJ1-6, with D possibly TRBD1 on 5 matching bases. The CDR3 extends over 13 amino acids. Between the trimmed V and J ends, which lost 3 bases and 13 bases, there was a span of 13 bases. The germline V gene has CDR1 MNHNS and CDR2 SASEGT. The CDR3, as DNA: TGTGCCAGCAGTGAGGAACAGGTCGGGCCCCTCCACTTT. Amino acids: CASSEEQVGPLHF.

The chain links TRBV7-9 to TRBJ2-7; TRBD1 aligns across 8 bases. The CDR3 covers 14 residues. Germline V gene lookup returns CDR1 SEHNR and CDR2 FQNEAQ (reference sequence). Losses at the gene ends were 5 bases for V and 5 bases for J; bases not matched to a gene: 8. This chain's CDR3 is CASSTSTGDHEQYF. CDR3 DNA sequence: TGTGCCAGCAGCACCTCGACAGGGGACCACGAGCAGTACTTC. Complete variable domain (other parts from reference TRBV7-9 and TRBJ2-7): DTGVSQNPRHKITKRGQNVTFRCDPISEHNRLYWYRQTLGQGPEFLTYFQNEAQLEKSRLLSDRFSAERPKGSFSTLEIQRTEQGDSAMYLCASSTSTGDHEQYFGPGTRLTVT.

The chain links TRBV30 to TRBJ2-7, with D possibly TRBD2 on 6 matching bases. Trimming removed 0 bases at V and 1 base at J, with 16 bases between. In germline, CDR1 is GTSNPN, CDR2 SVGIG (reference sequence). This CDR3 has 16 amino acids. CDR3 nucleotide sequence: TGTGCCTGGAGTGTATCGGGAGCCAGACTGTCCTACGAGCAGTACTTC. Residues: CAWSVSGARLSYEQYF.

The CDR3 DNA reads as TGTGCCAGCAGTCCTATACGAGCGGGAGAGACCCAGTACTTC. This gives the protein CASSPIRAGETQYF. V gene TRBV28 combines with J gene TRBJ2-5; maybe TRBD2 (6 bases). There are 14 residues in the CDR3. V lost 5 bases and J 4 bases, leaving 14 bases between the germline ends. The germline V gene has CDR1 MDHEN and CDR2 SYDVKM.

The chain couples TRBV7-8 to TRBJ2-1; 10 positions agree with TRBD2. Trimming took 10 bases from V and 4 from J; bases not matched to a gene: 4. CDR1 is SGHVS, CDR2 FQNEAQ, per germline. The CDR3 has 13 residues. The CDR3 DNA follows: TGTGCCACCGGGACTAGCGCGTACAATGAGCAGTTCTTC. Translating gives CATGTSAYNEQFF.

V is TRBV5-1 and J is TRBJ2-5; weak D call: TRBD2 (5 bases). The better agreement between TRBJ2-7 and the DNA end casts doubt on the J call. The CDR3 has 16 amino acids. Germline CDR1 reads SGHRS; CDR2 reads YFSETQ. Written as DNA, the CDR3 is TGCGCCAGCAGCTTGGGTGGTAGTGGAGGTGTTTACGAGCAGTACTTC. Translating it yields CASSLGGSGGVYEQYF.

The V call is TRBV21-1, the J call TRBJ2-1; the D segment call TRBD2 is taken from the table without a DNA check. TRBV21-1 is recorded as a pseudogene. The CDR3 loop spans 12 amino acids. CDR3 DNA sequence: TGTGCCAGCGGACTACTAGCGGATGAGCAGTTCTTC. As protein: CASGLLADEQFF.

The CDR3 nucleotides read TGTGCCAGCTCACCTGGGACAGTAGAGACCCAGTACTTC. Its translation is CASSPGTVETQYF. The chain carries TRBV18 and TRBJ2-5; 7 nucleotides align to TRBD1. There are 13 residues in the CDR3. Germline assignment: CDR1 KGHSH and CDR2 LQKENI. The V gene end was trimmed by 3 bases and the J gene end by 4 bases; junction bases not matched to a gene: 2.

This chain joins TRBV6-5 and TRBJ1-3; D is uncertain. Germline V gives CDR1 MNHEY, CDR2 SVGAGI. The CDR3 runs 14 residues. V was clipped by 2 bases and J by 4 bases, with 9 bases between them. Written as DNA, the CDR3 is TGTGCCAGCAGTTACGACTTTCGAGGAAACACCATATATTTT. Translating it yields CASSYDFRGNTIYF.

The chain couples TRBV6-6 to TRBJ2-7; D perhaps matches TRBD1 (6 bases). Trimming removed 0 bases from V and 0 bases from J, with 12 bases in between. This CDR3 has 16 residues. Germline CDR1 and CDR2: MNHNY and SVGAGI (reference sequence). CDR3 loop: CASSYSTMDSSYEQYF. Written as DNA, the CDR3 is TGTGCCAGCAGTTACTCGACTATGGACAGCTCCTACGAGCAGTACTTC.

The chain couples TRBV6-6 to TRBJ2-5; perhaps TRBD1 as D (6 bases). The V and J ends lost 2 bases and 1 base respectively, with 11 bases between them. Germline CDR1 MNHNY, CDR2 SVGAGI (reference sequence). The CDR3 is 15 amino acids. The CDR3: CASSYRTGSQETQYF. CDR3 sequence (DNA): TGTGCCAGCAGTTACCGAACAGGGAGCCAAGAGACCCAGTACTTC.

The chain employs TRBV19 and TRBJ1-5; D unclear. The V end lost 3 bases, the J end lost 4 bases, and 19 bases lay between the germline ends. This CDR3 contains 17 residues. CDR1 LNHDA and CDR2 SQIVND come from the germline V gene (reference sequence). CDR3 amino acids: CASSMRSGGIRNQPQHF. DNA for the CDR3: TGTGCCAGTAGTATGAGGAGTGGAGGGATTAGGAATCAGCCCCAGCATTTT.

The chain has TRBV4-1 and TRBJ2-1, with 13 bases identical to TRBD2. Germline CDR1 and CDR2: MGHRA and YSYEKL. V lost 4 bases and J lost 9; bases outside the gene matches: 9. CDR3 length equals 16 residues. The CDR3 DNA reads as TGCGCCAGCAGCCTGGGGACTAGCGGGGACCCTAGTGAGCAGTTCTTC. Translated: CASSLGTSGDPSEQFF.

The genes are TRBV18 and TRBJ1-1, with 10 bases identical to TRBD1. The junction had 9 bases not matched to a gene; V was cut back by 1 base and J by 4 bases. Per the germline V gene, CDR1 is KGHSH and CDR2 is LQKENI. There are 17 residues in the CDR3. Here the CDR3 reads CASSPLSDRGRTTEAFF. The DNA for the CDR3 is TGTGCCAGCTCACCACTCTCGGACAGGGGGAGAACCACTGAAGCTTTCTTT.